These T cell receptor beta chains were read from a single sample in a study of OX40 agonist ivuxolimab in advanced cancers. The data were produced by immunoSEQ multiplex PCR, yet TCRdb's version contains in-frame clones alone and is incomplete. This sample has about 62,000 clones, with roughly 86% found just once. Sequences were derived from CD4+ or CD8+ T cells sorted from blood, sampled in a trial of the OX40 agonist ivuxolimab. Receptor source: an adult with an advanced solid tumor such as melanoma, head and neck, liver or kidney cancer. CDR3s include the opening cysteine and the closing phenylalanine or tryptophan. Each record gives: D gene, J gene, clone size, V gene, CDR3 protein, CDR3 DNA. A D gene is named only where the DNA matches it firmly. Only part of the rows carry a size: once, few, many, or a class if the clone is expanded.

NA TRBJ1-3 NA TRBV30 CAWGGSSGNTIYF TGTGCCTGGGGGGGGTCGTCCGGAAACACCATATATTTT
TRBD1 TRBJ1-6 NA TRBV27 CASSPSPGTGSNSPLHF TGTGCCAGCAGTCCTAGTCCCGGGACAGGGAGCAATTCACCCCTCCACTTT
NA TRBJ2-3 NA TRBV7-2 CASSLERQSTDTQYF TGTGCCAGCAGCTTGGAGCGTCAGAGCACAGATACGCAGTATTTT
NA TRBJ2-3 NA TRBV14 CASSTDTQYF TGTGCCAGCAGCACAGATACGCAGTATTTT
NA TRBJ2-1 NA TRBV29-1 CSVETSRGYNEQFF TGCAGCGTTGAGACTTCTAGGGGGTACAATGAGCAGTTCTTC
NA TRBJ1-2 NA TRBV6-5 CASSQPPRGYTF TGTGCCAGCAGCCAACCACCCCGGGGCTACACCTTC
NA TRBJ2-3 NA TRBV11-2 CASSPPEGFIDTQYF TGTGCCAGCAGCCCCCCGGAGGGATTCATAGATACGCAGTATTTT
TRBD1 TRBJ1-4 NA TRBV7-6 CASSLGTAANEKLFF TGTGCCAGCAGCCTAGGGACAGCAGCTAATGAAAAACTGTTTTTT
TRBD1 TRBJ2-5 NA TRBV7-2 CASSQGQGARETQYF TGTGCCAGCAGCCAGGGACAGGGGGCCCGCGAGACCCAGTACTTC
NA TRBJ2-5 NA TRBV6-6 CASSWQETQYF TGTGCCAGCAGTTGGCAGGAGACCCAGTACTTC
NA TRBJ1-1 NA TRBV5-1 CASSLVAGVNTEAFF TGCGCCAGCAGCTTGGTTGCAGGAGTCAACACTGAAGCTTTCTTT
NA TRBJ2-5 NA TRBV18 CASSLYQETQYF TGTGCCAGCTCACTTTACCAAGAGACCCAGTACTTC
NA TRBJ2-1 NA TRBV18 CASSPPPRQWDEQFF TGTGCCAGCTCACCACCTCCGAGACAGTGGGATGAGCAGTTCTTC
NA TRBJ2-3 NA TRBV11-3 CASSLVGDTQYF TGTGCCAGCAGCTTAGTAGGAGATACGCAGTATTTT
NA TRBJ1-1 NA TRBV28 CASSLNGPRNTEAFF TGTGCCAGCAGTTTAAACGGACCGCGGAACACTGAAGCTTTCTTT
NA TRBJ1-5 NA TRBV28 CASKEHGVGNQPQHF TGTGCCAGCAAAGAGCACGGGGTTGGCAATCAGCCCCAGCATTTT
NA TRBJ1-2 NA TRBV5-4 CASSLPGGPGLSYGYTF TGTGCCAGCAGCTTGCCCGGGGGTCCCGGCCTGTCCTATGGCTACACCTTC
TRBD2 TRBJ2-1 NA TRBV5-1 CASSFRGGGANEQFF TGCGCCAGCAGCTTTAGAGGCGGGGGGGCCAATGAGCAGTTCTTC
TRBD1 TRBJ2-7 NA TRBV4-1 CASSQLGTGGVEQYF TGCGCCAGCAGCCAGTTGGGGACAGGGGGCGTCGAGCAGTACTTC
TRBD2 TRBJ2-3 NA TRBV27 CASSFSGLARTSTDTQYF TGTGCCAGCAGTTTTTCCGGACTAGCGCGGACTAGCACAGATACGCAGTATTTT
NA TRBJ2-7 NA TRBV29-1 CSVVSMRGLEQYF TGCAGCGTTGTATCCATGAGAGGGCTCGAGCAGTACTTC
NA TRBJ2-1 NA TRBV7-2 CASSFGPGPQEQFF TGTGCCAGCAGCTTCGGACCGGGACCCCAAGAGCAGTTCTTC
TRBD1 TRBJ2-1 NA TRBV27 CASSLGQGSYNEQFF TGTGCCAGCAGCCTTGGACAGGGCTCCTACAATGAGCAGTTCTTC
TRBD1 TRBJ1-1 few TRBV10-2 CASSGQGRTEAFF TGCGCCAGCAGTGGACAGGGTCGGACTGAAGCTTTCTTT
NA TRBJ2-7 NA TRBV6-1 CASSPLNYEQYF TGTGCCAGCAGTCCACTTAACTACGAGCAGTACTTC
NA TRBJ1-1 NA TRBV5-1 CASSLEGGNTEAFF TGCGCCAGCAGCTTGGAAGGGGGGAACACTGAAGCTTTCTTT
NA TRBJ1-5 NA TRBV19 CASSIGNQPQHF TGTGCCAGTAGTATAGGGAATCAGCCCCAGCATTTT
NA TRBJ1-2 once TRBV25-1 CASSETGVSYGYTF TGTGCCAGCAGTGAAACCGGGGTCTCCTATGGCTACACCTTC
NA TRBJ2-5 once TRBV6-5 CANRTARPETQYF TGTGCCAACAGGACCGCTCGGCCAGAGACCCAGTACTTC
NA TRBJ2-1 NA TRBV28 CASSFFSEQFF TGTGCCAGCAGTTTTTTTAGTGAGCAGTTCTTC
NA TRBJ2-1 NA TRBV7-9 CASSEQGLGQFF TGTGCCAGCAGCGAACAGGGCCTGGGGCAGTTCTTC
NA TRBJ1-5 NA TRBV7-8 CASSAPPQPQHF TGTGCCAGCAGCGCGCCGCCTCAGCCCCAGCATTTT
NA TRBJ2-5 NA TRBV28 CASSGRGETQYF TGTGCCAGCAGTGGACGGGGGGAGACCCAGTACTTC
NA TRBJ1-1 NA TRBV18 CASSPAAGLNTEAFF TGTGCCAGCTCACCTGCAGCAGGGCTGAACACTGAAGCTTTCTTT
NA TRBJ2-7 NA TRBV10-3 CAIRDPGQNSYEQYF TGTGCCATCCGAGATCCGGGACAAAATTCCTACGAGCAGTACTTC
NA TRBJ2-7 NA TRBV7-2 CASSLLNQGLSEQYF TGTGCCAGCAGCTTGTTGAATCAGGGGTTGAGCGAGCAGTACTTC
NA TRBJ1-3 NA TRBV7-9 CASSFRDVGVSGNTIYF TGTGCCAGCAGCTTTCGGGACGTCGGGGTGAGCGGAAACACCATATATTTT